This passage covers 22 T cell receptor beta chains from one sample sequenced in a study of T cell responses to AZD1222 COVID-19 vaccine (dated by TCRdb to the early 2020s). Library prep was done by the immunoSEQ multiplex PCR assay. In its TCRdb copy, this immuneACCESS table keeps in-frame sequences only and misses some clones. Where compared with another copy, unresolved V genes explain less than half of these, and the others have no known cause. Here the sample has 60,000 to 75,000 clones; about 87% occur a single time. The top ten clonotypes cover 4.9% of the sample. The time point label, read with the paper, signifies: baseline before first vaccination. The source was peripheral blood, collected on day 0 of AZD1222 vaccination. The receptors here all came from an adult in good health.

The chain couples TRBV5-1 to TRBJ1-2, with D possibly matching TRBD1 (6 bases). The CDR3 runs 14 residues. In germline, CDR1 is SGHRS, CDR2 YFSETQ. Trimming took 0 bases from V and 4 from J, leaving 10 bases between them. The CDR3 loop is CASSLGPGAYGYTF. The CDR3, as DNA: TGCGCCAGCAGCTTGGGGCCAGGGGCCTATGGCTACACCTTC.

This clone was seen more than once but under ten times. This chain links TRBV12-3 or TRBV12-4 with TRBJ1-1; D is perhaps TRBD1 (6 bases). This CDR3 spans 13 amino acids. V lost 6 bases, J lost 2 bases, and 10 bases lay in between. The CDR3 loop is CASRGAGNTEAFF. The CDR3 coding sequence is TGTGCCAGCAGGGGGGCTGGAAACACTGAAGCTTTCTTT.

The CDR3 here is CAWSRRDDQPQHF. The CDR3 DNA is TGTGCCTGGAGCCGCAGGGACGATCAGCCCCAGCATTTT. The rearrangement uses TRBV30 and TRBJ1-5; possible D gene TRBD1, 5 bases. Between the trimmed V and J ends, which lost 3 bases and 5 bases, there was a span of 11 bases. The CDR3 has 13 amino acids. Germline V gene sequence: CDR1 GTSNPN, CDR2 SVGIG (reference sequence).

J is TRBJ1-5 and V is TRBV6-5; D uncertain. The ends were cut back, 7 bases at V and 2 bases at J, with 12 bases in the middle. Germline V gene sequence: CDR1 MNHEY, CDR2 SVGAGI. The CDR3 is 14 amino acids. CDR3 in amino acids: CASTAAGGNQPQHF. The CDR3, as DNA: TGTGCCAGCACAGCGGCGGGTGGCAATCAGCCCCAGCATTTT.

V usage is TRBV6-1 and J usage is TRBJ1-1, with D tentatively TRBD1 (5 bases). Trimming removed 2 bases from V and 6 bases from J, with 13 bases in between. Germline values: CDR1 MNHNS, CDR2 SASEGT. CDR3 size: 14 residues. The CDR3 DNA sequence: TGTGCCAGCAGTGAAAGGGAGGGGCTGGCTGAAGCTTTCTTT. Protein: CASSEREGLAEAFF.

The gene calls are TRBV5-1 and TRBJ1-3; maybe TRBD1 (6 bases). The germline V and J ends were trimmed by 0 bases and 4 bases, with 17 bases remaining between them. There are 17 residues in the CDR3. Germline CDR1 SGHRS, CDR2 YFSETQ. The CDR3 is CASSLDVARGSGNTIYF. The CDR3 region has the DNA TGCGCCAGCAGCTTGGATGTTGCCAGGGGATCGGGAAACACCATATATTTT.

This clone was counted once. CDR3 sequence (DNA): TGTGCCAGCAGACTTGGACAGGGGGCGCGAGAGACCCAGTACTTC. Translating gives CASRLGQGARETQYF. J is TRBJ2-5 and V is TRBV3-1 (or the pseudogene TRBV3-2), with 11 bases lining up with TRBD1. The CDR3 is made up of 15 amino acids. Germline-derived CDR1 and CDR2 are LGHDT and YNNKEL (reference sequence). The V and J ends lost 6 bases and 4 bases, in that order; junction bases with no gene match: 7.

CDR3: CASSLTAGSGNTIYF. As DNA, the CDR3 is TGTGCCAGCAGCTTGACAGCTGGCTCTGGAAACACCATATATTTT. The chain joins TRBV7-9 to TRBJ1-3; a possible D gene is TRBD1 (5 bases). The V gene lost 3 bases and the J gene lost 0 bases, with 9 bases spanning the gap. CDR3 length: 15 amino acids. CDR1 and CDR2 from the germline V gene are SEHNR and FQNEAQ (reference sequence).

The count of this clone is one. V and J are TRBV2 and TRBJ1-2; D call uncertain. CDR1 SNHLY and CDR2 FYNNEI come from the germline V gene. This CDR3 has 13 amino acids. V was clipped by 4 bases and J by 7 bases, with 13 bases between them. CDR3: CASSVVVEAGYTF. The CDR3 DNA reads TGTGCCAGCAGTGTAGTGGTTGAAGCTGGCTACACCTTC.

This sequence joins TRBV18 and TRBJ1-2; tentative D call: TRBD1 (5 bases). Germline CDR1 is KGHSH and CDR2 is LQKENI. Deletions cut 6 bases from V and 4 bases from J, with 12 bases between. The CDR3 covers 13 residues. CDR3 loop: CASSPPGPYGYTF. The CDR3 DNA reads as TGTGCCAGCTCTCCCCCAGGGCCCTATGGCTACACCTTC.

For this clone: The junction does not match germline at one end; this may be a read error. V gene TRBV6-2 or TRBV6-3 combines with J gene TRBJ1-2, with TRBD1 matching over 8 bases. CDR3 length equals 14 residues. Germline CDR1 and CDR2: MNHEY and SVGEGT. CDR3: CASSASDRVFGHTF. In nucleotides, the CDR3 is TGTGCCAGCAGCGCATCGGACAGGGTATTTGGCCACACCTTC.

The chain is built from TRBV5-1 and TRBJ2-1, with 7 positions matching TRBD1. The CDR3 consists of 15 residues. V was pared by 3 bases and J by 4 bases, with 7 bases of the junction left unmatched. Germline CDR1 SGHRS, CDR2 YFSETQ. DNA for the CDR3: TGCGCCAGCAGCTGGGGGACAGCAGCATACAATGAGCAGTTCTTC. It encodes CASSWGTAAYNEQFF.

V usage is TRBV5-1 and J usage is TRBJ2-1; TRBD1 matches 7 bases. The trim removed 4 bases at V and 0 bases at J, leaving 4 bases unmatched. The CDR3 covers 15 residues. CDR1 and CDR2 (germline): SGHRS, YFSETQ. The CDR3 sequence is CASSQGQSSYNEQFF. DNA for the CDR3: TGCGCCAGCAGCCAGGGACAGAGCTCCTACAATGAGCAGTTCTTC.

The chain is built from TRBV4-2 and TRBJ1-6; perhaps TRBD1 as D (5 bases). Deletions cut 0 bases from V and 9 bases from J, with 12 bases between. The germline V gene has CDR1 LGHNA and CDR2 YNFKEQ. The CDR3 is 15 amino acids. The CDR3 DNA reads TGTGCCAGCAGCCAAGAGATGGGGGGGGTTTCACCCCTCCACTTT. This codes for CASSQEMGGVSPLHF.

The chain carries TRBV19 and TRBJ1-2; D uncertain. The CDR3 runs 16 residues. CDR1 is LNHDA, CDR2 SQIVND, per germline (reference sequence). Trimming took 0 bases from V and 4 from J, leaving 15 bases between them. DNA for the CDR3: TGTGCCAGTAGTATAGATCACTCTCCGGAGAGCTATGGCTACACCTTC. It translates to CASSIDHSPESYGYTF. Variable domain in full (rest from reference TRBV19 and TRBJ1-2): DGGITQSPKYLFRKEGQNVTLSCEQNLNHDAMYWYRQDPGQGLRLIYYSQIVNDFQKGDIAEGYSVSREKKESFPLTVTSAQKNPTAFYLCASSIDHSPESYGYTFGSGTRLTVV.

This clone came up once. V and J are TRBV18 and TRBJ2-1, with 15 bases matching TRBD2. The CDR3 is 18 residues long. Unmatched junction bases numbered 10, after V lost 2 bases and J lost 8 bases. Germline V gene sequence: CDR1 KGHSH, CDR2 LQKENI. Here the CDR3 reads CASSPRTSGGASVDEQFF. CDR3 bases: TGTGCCAGCTCACCAAGGACTAGCGGGGGGGCCTCGGTCGATGAGCAGTTCTTC.

CDR3 in amino acids: CASSAHIDGYTF. The CDR3 DNA follows: TGTGCCAGCAGCGCCCACATCGATGGCTACACCTTC. The chain couples TRBV4-2 to TRBJ1-2; D is undetermined. The ends were cut back, 5 bases at V and 6 bases at J, with 10 bases in the middle. The CDR3 contains 12 residues. Germline V lookup: CDR1 LGHNA, CDR2 YNFKEQ.

The CDR3 DNA reads as TGTGCCAGCAGTGTAGACCGTGACTATGGCTACACCTTC. Protein sequence: CASSVDRDYGYTF. The genes are TRBV6-1 and TRBJ1-2; unclear D gene. Germline V gives CDR1 MNHNS, CDR2 SASEGT. The V end was cut by 4 bases, the J end by 3 bases, with 9 bases between. CDR3 length equals 13 residues.

The chain combines TRBV28 with TRBJ1-5, with 9 bases lining up with TRBD1. The length of the CDR3 is 14 residues. CDR1 MDHEN and CDR2 SYDVKM come from the germline V gene. Trimming cost V 6 bases and J 2 bases; bases outside gene matches: 2. This chain's CDR3 is CASSRTGGNQPQHF. CDR3 in DNA: TGTGCCAGCAGCCGGACAGGGGGCAATCAGCCCCAGCATTTT.

The genes are TRBV6-5 and TRBJ2-5; the D gene is possibly TRBD1 (6 bases). The CDR3 is 15 amino acids. The V gene's germline CDR1 is MNHEY and CDR2 SVGAGI. The germline V and J ends were trimmed by 6 bases and 1 base, with 15 bases remaining between them. CDR3 in DNA: TGTGCCAGCAGACGCTCCGGGACACTCCAAGAGACCCAGTACTTC. Encoded protein: CASRRSGTLQETQYF.

This chain joins TRBV5-1 and TRBJ1-4; 7 positions match TRBD1. The CDR3 extends over 14 amino acids. J gave up 4 bases and V 0 bases, and 0 bases lay outside the gene matches. Germline CDR1 is SGHRS and CDR2 is YFSETQ. CDR3 DNA: TGCGCCAGCAGCTTGGGGGACAGTAATGAAAAACTGTTTTTT. The encoded protein is CASSLGDSNEKLFF.

This clone was seen just once. The chain employs TRBV6-5 and TRBJ2-5; a possible D gene is TRBD2 (5 bases). The CDR3 sequence is 14 residues long. CDR1 MNHEY and CDR2 SVGAGI come from the germline V gene. Trimming cost V 6 bases and J 4 bases, with 15 bases left between them. The CDR3 sequence is CASRRAEGRETQYF. The CDR3, as DNA: TGTGCCAGCAGGCGGGCCGAAGGTCGAGAGACCCAGTACTTC.